The 8 T cell receptor beta chains presented below share a single source sample, sequenced in a study of OX40 agonist ivuxolimab in advanced cancers. Sequencing was performed with immunoSEQ multiplex PCR; in TCRdb, only in-frame clones are kept and a portion is missing. The data show 70,000 to 95,000 clones, with around 88% seen just once and 0.65% to 0.95% held by the top ten. The specimen was CD4+ or CD8+ T cells sorted from blood, collected in a trial of the OX40 agonist ivuxolimab. The receptors here all came from an adult with an advanced solid tumor such as melanoma, head and neck, liver or kidney cancer.

This clone occurred a few times. The chain combines TRBV5-1 with TRBJ2-1; D is possibly TRBD2 (6 bases). The ends were cut back, 3 bases at V and 6 bases at J, with 16 bases in the middle. This CDR3 region has 15 residues. Per the germline V gene, CDR1 is SGHRS and CDR2 is YFSETQ. The CDR3 reads CASSSGTPGTNEQFF. The CDR3 DNA sequence: TGCGCCAGCAGCTCCGGGACTCCGGGGACCAATGAGCAGTTCTTC.

The J gene is TRBJ1-1, the V gene TRBV7-6; D unclear. This CDR3 has 11 amino acids. The germline gives CDR1 SGHVS, CDR2 FNYEAQ. V was trimmed by 5 bases and J by 5 bases, leaving 6 bases between them. The CDR3 coding sequence is TGTGCCAGCAGCCTTGGGACTGAAGCTTTCTTT. Its protein product is CASSLGTEAFF.

The chain has TRBV2 and TRBJ2-2; TRBD2 matches 9 bases. Germline V CDR1 and CDR2: SNHLY, FYNNEI. V was clipped by 6 bases and J by 6 bases; unmatched bases: 5. The CDR3 has 14 residues. This CDR3 is CASSGTSMPGELFF. The DNA of the CDR3 is TGTGCCAGCAGCGGGACTAGCATGCCCGGGGAGCTGTTTTTT.

The rearrangement links TRBV6-5 to TRBJ2-7; D gene unclear. This CDR3 has 14 amino acids. Deletions cut 8 bases from V and 2 bases from J, with 16 bases between. In germline, CDR1 is MNHEY, CDR2 SVGAGI. The CDR3 nucleotides are TGTGCCAGCCACACCCGCAGGAACCCCTACGAGCAGTACTTC. It yields the protein CASHTRRNPYEQYF.

V usage is TRBV27 and J usage is TRBJ1-4; the D is unclear. Trimming removed 5 bases from V and 0 bases from J, with 10 bases in between. Germline assignment: CDR1 MNHEY and CDR2 SMNVEV (reference sequence). This CDR3 spans 15 amino acids. The DNA of the CDR3 is TGTGCCAGCAGTCCCCGACGGACAACTAATGAAAAACTGTTTTTT. It yields the protein CASSPRRTTNEKLFF.

V is TRBV7-9 and J is TRBJ2-2, with D uncertain. This CDR3 region has 15 residues. Germline V gene sequence: CDR1 SEHNR, CDR2 FQNEAQ (reference sequence). The V end lost 1 base, the J end lost 4 bases, and 10 bases lay between the germline ends. The CDR3 DNA sequence: TGTGCCAGCAGCTTAGATCTGGGATCCACCGGGGAGCTGTTTTTT. Translating gives CASSLDLGSTGELFF.

The count of this clone is one. The gene calls are TRBV4-3 and TRBJ2-5, with no clear D. TRBJ2-7 matches the DNA end more closely, so the J call is doubtful. Germline V gene data show CDR1 as LGHNA and CDR2 as YSLEER. CDR3 size: 14 residues. The CDR3 protein is CASSRTLTRYEQYF. CDR3 coding DNA: TGCGCCAGCAGCCGCACCTTGACCCGCTACGAGCAGTACTTC.

The V and J genes are TRBV18 and TRBJ2-1; the match to TRBD1 covers 8 bases. The length of the CDR3 is 17 residues. After removal of 6 bases from V and 3 bases from J, the junction contained 13 bases not matched to a gene. Germline V CDR1 and CDR2: KGHSH, LQKENI. The DNA for the CDR3 is TGTGCCAGCTCGCTACGAGCACCCGGGACAGGCTACAATGAGCAGTTCTTC. Translated, it gives CASSLRAPGTGYNEQFF.